The clone carrying this T cell receptor beta chain showed up just a few times. The antigen is unknown. The isolated RNA, all of it, was reverse transcribed, so expressed TCRB transcripts were what got sequenced. The repertoire was sequenced with immunoSEQ multiplex PCR; TCRdb's copy has only in-frame clones and lacks some. This repertoire shows 400,000 or so clones, 9.5% to 10% found once; its top ten account for about 0.6%. This entry belongs to a study of beta chain features in type 1 diabetes. At the level of the study: When patients were set against healthy donors, age, gender and cell yields were similar.

One heparinised draw of blood, averaging around 120 mL, came from each donor. Findings of the study overall: Moderate but significant shortening of TCRB CDR3s was recorded in all four CD4+ subsets from Type 1 diabetes patients.

This CDR3 has 16 amino acids. Trimming removed 5 bases from V and 6 bases from J; junction bases left unmatched: 11. Germline values: CDR1 SGHRS, CDR2 YFSETQ. The material sequenced was central memory CD4+ T cells from blood. The origin of this receptor is a man aged 25 to 40 with type 1 diabetes. The chain couples TRBV5-1 to TRBJ2-2; the match to TRBD2 covers 9 bases. CDR3 amino acids: CASRTPKREVAGELFF. CDR3 nucleotide sequence: TGCGCCAGCAGGACCCCAAAGCGGGAGGTCGCCGGGGAGCTGTTTTTT.